The present T cell receptor (beta chain) was sequenced within a study of T cell repertoires in cytomegalovirus infection. Study background: Epitope selection comprised recently identified HLA-C-restricted CMV epitopes and well-studied HLA-B-restricted CMV epitopes.

Germline V gene data show CDR1 as MGHRA and CDR2 as YSYEKL. This CDR3 is built from 14 residues. Trimming shortened V by 2 bases and J by 0 bases, and 5 bases separated the two germline ends. This clonotype was picked up a small number of times. Its antigen remains unknown. TCRdb re-called the reads with MiXCR, one entry per CDR3 protein. The sample contains hundreds of thousands of distinct CDR3 sequences, about 30% of which appear only once. Sequenced material: cultured PBMCs, taken from culture after CMV antigen stimulation. The clonotype was recovered from a human donor in good health (CMV status not recorded). Some clones in this sample may be carry-over from other donors' samples. V gene TRBV4-1 combines with J gene TRBJ2-1, with D hard to call. The CDR3 region has the DNA TGCGCCAGCAGCCAACGGAGCTCCTACAATGAGCAGTTCTTC. Its translation is CASSQRSSYNEQFF.